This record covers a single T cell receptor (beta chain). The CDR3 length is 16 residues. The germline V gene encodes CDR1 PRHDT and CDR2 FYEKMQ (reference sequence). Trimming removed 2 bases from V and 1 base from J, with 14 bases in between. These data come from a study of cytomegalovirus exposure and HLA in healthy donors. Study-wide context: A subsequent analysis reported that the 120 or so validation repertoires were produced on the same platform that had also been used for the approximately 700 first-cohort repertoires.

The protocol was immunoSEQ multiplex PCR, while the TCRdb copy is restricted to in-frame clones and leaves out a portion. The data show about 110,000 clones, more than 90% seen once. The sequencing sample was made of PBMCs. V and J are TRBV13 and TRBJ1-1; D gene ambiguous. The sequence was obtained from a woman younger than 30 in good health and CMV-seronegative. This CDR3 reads CASSLLSVRENTEAFF. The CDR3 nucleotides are TGTGCCAGCAGCTTATTATCGGTTCGCGAGAACACTGAAGCTTTCTTT.